This entry lists 20 T cell receptor beta chains sequenced from one sample in a study of siplizumab effects on memory and regulatory T cells (dated by TCRdb to between 2018 and 2020). Libraries were made using the immunoSEQ multiplex PCR assay. TCRdb limited this immuneACCESS table to in-frame rearrangements with V and J called. A share of clones is missing; checked studies link under half to unresolved V genes, and the rest is unexplained. Here the sample has some 100,000 clones; around 92% occur a single time. The top ten clonotypes cover roughly 2.7% of the sample. Material: CD4+ T cells sorted from blood. These receptors originate from a human donor in good health. Some clones in this sample may be carry-over from other donors' samples.

The chain employs TRBV7-2 and TRBJ2-7, with 8 bases aligning to TRBD2. Germline loops: CDR1 SGHTA, CDR2 FQGNSA. This CDR3 is 15 amino acids long. After removal of 2 bases from V and 4 bases from J, the junction contained 7 bases not matched to a gene. CDR3 residues: CASSLFLAGSYEQYF. Here the CDR3 DNA reads TGTGCCAGCAGCTTATTCCTAGCGGGTTCGTACGAGCAGTACTTC.

The rearrangement joins TRBV6-6 to TRBJ1-2; no reliable D call. The CDR3 has 14 amino acids. Germline-derived CDR1 and CDR2 are MNHNY and SVGAGI (reference sequence). V gave up 2 bases and J gave up 10 bases, with 17 bases separating them. This CDR3 is CASSYKGPDFDYTF. Here the CDR3 DNA reads TGTGCCAGCAGTTACAAAGGGCCTGATTTTGACTACACCTTC.

The chain joins TRBV30 to TRBJ1-5; D is unresolved. The germline V and J ends were trimmed by 3 bases and 4 bases, with 10 bases remaining between them. The CDR3 has 13 amino acids. Germline V CDR1 and CDR2: GTSNPN, SVGIG (reference sequence). This chain's CDR3 is CAWSPGRNQPQHF. The CDR3 bases are TGTGCCTGGAGCCCGGGGAGAAATCAGCCCCAGCATTTT. Based on the CDR3 plus reference TRBV30 and TRBJ1-5, the full variable domain is SQTIHQWPATLVQPVGSPLSLECTVEGTSNPNLYWYRQAAGRGLQLLFYSVGIGQISSEVPQNLSASRPQDRQFILSSKKLLLSDSGFYLCAWSPGRNQPQHFGDGTRLSIL.

The CDR3 protein is CASSRYSGTTSYEQYF. The CDR3 nucleotides read TGTGCCAGCAGCCGTTATAGCGGGACTACCTCTTACGAGCAGTACTTC. The V gene is TRBV5-4, the J gene TRBJ2-7, with TRBD2 identical over 8 bases. The germline CDR1 and CDR2 sequences are SGHNT and YYREEE (reference sequence). The junction had 13 bases not matched to a gene; V was cut back by 4 bases and J by 4 bases. This CDR3 is built from 16 residues.

The V call is TRBV9, the J call TRBJ2-3; maybe TRBD2 (6 bases). This CDR3 is 14 amino acids long. Germline V gene data show CDR1 as SGDLS and CDR2 as YYNGEE. V was pared by 6 bases and J by 5 bases, with 16 bases between. Here the CDR3 reads CASTRLAWGDTQYF. The CDR3 bases are TGTGCCAGCACCCGGCTAGCGTGGGGAGATACGCAGTATTTT.

The rearrangement joins TRBV12-5 to TRBJ2-7; 8 bases are a match to TRBD2. V gave up 0 bases and J gave up 5 bases; unmatched junction bases: 9. CDR3 size: 16 residues. Germline V gene lookup returns CDR1 LGHNT and CDR2 FRNRAP. CDR3 amino acids: CASGLVLQRESHEQYF. CDR3 DNA: TGTGCTAGTGGTTTGGTACTCCAGCGGGAGTCCCACGAGCAGTACTTC.

The chain uses TRBV30 and TRBJ1-2; no clear D gene. Trimming removed 0 bases from V and 2 bases from J, with 7 bases in between. CDR1 and CDR2 from the germline V gene are GTSNPN and SVGIG (reference sequence). This CDR3 contains 13 residues. The DNA for the CDR3 is TGTGCCTGGAGTGTCTTTCCCAACTATGGCTACACCTTC. Translated: CAWSVFPNYGYTF.

A note on this clone: One end of the junction is discordant with germline, which a read error may explain. The rearrangement links TRBV11-2 to TRBJ2-7; the match to TRBD1 covers 7 bases. There are 13 residues in the CDR3. The V gene's germline CDR1 is SGHAT and CDR2 FQNNGV. CDR3 sequence (DNA): TGTGCCAGCAGGAGGACAGGCTCCAACGAGCAGTACTTC. It translates to CASRRTGSNEQYF.

The count of this clone is one. The V call is TRBV5-6, the J call TRBJ2-3, with 15 bases fitting TRBD2. The germline V gene has CDR1 SGHDT and CDR2 YYEEEE. CDR3 length equals 17 residues. Trimming took 3 bases from V and 6 from J; bases not matched to a gene: 8. The CDR3 DNA follows: TGTGCCAGCAGCTGGACTAGCGGGAGGGCCGAGGGGGATACGCAGTATTTT. Amino acids: CASSWTSGRAEGDTQYF. Supplemented by reference TRBV5-6 and TRBJ2-3, the full variable domain reads DAGVTQSPTHLIKTRGQQVTLRCSPKSGHDTVSWYQQALGQGPQFIFQYYEEEERQRGNFPDRFSGHQFPNYSSELNVNALLLGDSALYLCASSWTSGRAEGDTQYFGPGTRLTVL.

This rearrangement joins TRBV27 to TRBJ1-2, with 7 bases aligning to TRBD1. The CDR3 extends over 15 amino acids. V trimming: 6 bases; J trimming: 2 bases; junction bases outside the gene matches: 9. Germline CDR1 reads MNHEY; CDR2 reads SMNVEV (reference sequence). This CDR3 reads CASSFSWDSNYGYTF. CDR3 in DNA: TGTGCCAGCAGCTTCTCCTGGGACAGCAACTATGGCTACACCTTC.

The gene calls are TRBV30 and TRBJ1-3; weak D call: TRBD1 (6 bases). The V end was cut by 0 bases, the J end by 2 bases, with 11 bases between. The CDR3 totals 15 residues. CDR1 and CDR2 (germline): GTSNPN, SVGIG (reference sequence). CDR3 coding DNA: TGTGCCTGGAGTGTAGGGGCAGGGGCTGGAAACACCATATATTTT. It translates to CAWSVGAGAGNTIYF.

This chain links TRBV18 with TRBJ2-1, with D unclear. In germline, CDR1 is KGHSH, CDR2 LQKENI. The CDR3 consists of 15 residues. V was clipped by 2 bases and J by 5 bases, with 13 bases between them. The CDR3 loop reads CASSPFLGPNNEQFF. Here the CDR3 DNA reads TGTGCCAGCTCACCATTTTTAGGGCCGAACAATGAGCAGTTCTTC.

The chain has TRBV11-2 and TRBJ2-3; D possibly corresponds to TRBD1 (6 bases). CDR1 SGHAT and CDR2 FQNNGV come from the germline V gene. The length of the CDR3 is 16 residues. V lost 5 bases to trimming and J lost 0 bases, with 15 bases between them. The CDR3 region has the DNA TGTGCCAGCAGCGCATACAGGGTACTAAGCACAGATACGCAGTATTTT. Protein product: CASSAYRVLSTDTQYF.

The DNA of the CDR3 is TGTGCCAGTAGTAACGGCCGTTCCTACGAGCAGTACTTC. Residues: CASSNGRSYEQYF. The chain recombines TRBV19 with TRBJ2-7; D not certain. Germline-derived CDR1 and CDR2 are LNHDA and SQIVND (reference sequence). The CDR3 consists of 13 residues. Deletions cut 4 bases from V and 1 base from J, with 8 bases between.

The gene calls are TRBV5-6 and TRBJ2-2; TRBD1 might be the D (6 bases). Trimming removed 5 bases from V and 6 bases from J, with 11 bases in between. CDR1 is SGHDT and CDR2 is YYEEEE in the germline V gene. The CDR3 length is 13 residues. This chain's CDR3 is CASRPTGPGELFF. CDR3 coding DNA: TGTGCCAGCAGACCCACAGGGCCCGGGGAGCTGTTTTTT.

V and J are TRBV9 and TRBJ2-3, with 8 bases matching TRBD2. The J segment lost 7 bases and the V segment lost 0 bases, leaving 4 bases of the junction unmatched. Germline-derived CDR1 and CDR2 are SGDLS and YYNGEE. The length of the CDR3 is 14 residues. The CDR3 DNA is TGTGCCAGCAGCGTAGGGAGCGGGAGTAATACGCAGTATTTT. It translates to CASSVGSGSNTQYF. The whole variable domain, filled in from reference TRBV9 and TRBJ2-3, reads DSGVTQTPKHLITATGQRVTLRCSPRSGDLSVYWYQQSLDQGLQFLIQYYNGEERAKGNILERFSAQQFPDLHSELNLSSLELGDSALYFCASSVGSGSNTQYFGPGTRLTVL.

V is TRBV25-1 and J is TRBJ2-7, with D perhaps matching TRBD2 (6 bases). The CDR3 runs to 14 residues. Germline values: CDR1 MGHDK, CDR2 SYGVNS. V dropped 3 bases and J dropped 7 bases, with 16 bases sitting between them. In DNA form, the CDR3 reads TGTGCCAGCAGTGACCTAGACACTGGAGGGGAGCAGTACTTC. Translating gives CASSDLDTGGEQYF.

The rearrangement joins TRBV6-1 to TRBJ2-3, with TRBD1 matching over 9 bases. The length of the CDR3 is 11 residues. V lost 7 bases, J lost 14 bases, and 7 bases stayed unmatched. The germline V gene encodes CDR1 MNHNS and CDR2 SASEGT. The CDR3 reads CASIWDRVWYF. CDR3 DNA sequence: TGTGCCAGCATATGGGACAGGGTCTGGTATTTT.

V gene TRBV19 combines with J gene TRBJ2-7, with 14 bases matching TRBD2. The CDR3 runs 15 residues. The trim removed 4 bases at V and 7 bases at J, leaving 6 bases unmatched. CDR1 is LNHDA, CDR2 SQIVND, per germline (reference sequence). The CDR3 spells CASSTGLAGVNEQYF. The CDR3 nucleotides read TGTGCCAGTAGTACGGGACTAGCGGGAGTAAATGAGCAGTACTTC.

This clone was seen a few times. Germline and junction disagree at one end, which may indicate a read error. The V call is TRBV2, the J call TRBJ2-7, with D perhaps TRBD2 (6 bases). Germline values: CDR1 SNHLY, CDR2 FYNNEI. CDR3 length: 17 residues. The CDR3 is CASTESLARWSSYEQYF. As DNA, the CDR3 is TGTGCCAGCACTGAATCGCTAGCGAGATGGAGCTCCTACGAGCAGTACTTC. Filled out from reference TRBV2 and TRBJ2-7, the complete variable domain reads EPEVTQTPSHQVTQMGQEVILRCVPISNHLYFYWYRQILGQKVEFLVSFYNNEISEKSEIFDDQFSVERPDGSNFTLKIRSTKLEDSAMYFCASTESLARWSSYEQYFGPGTRLTVT.